This T cell receptor (beta chain) was documented in a study of cytomegalovirus exposure and HLA in healthy donors (TCRdb year 2017). Context from the whole study: An earlier analysis of roughly 500 of the donors reported 250 to 350 Gb of sequence data and 117 million unique TCR beta sequences obtained from about 179 million T cells. About five DR-DQ haplotypes were handled as single units for association and clustering because linkage in the cohort was strong. The study aimed to test whether cataloging public T cell receptors could reveal signatures of past pathogen exposure. The later analysis used no new phenotypic data to find candidate immune exposures, relying instead on TCR beta sequences and their occurrence across donors. Alongside the repertoire data, information on donor age, sex, ethnicity and CMV serostatus was compiled. A separate validation cohort of 100 to 150 different subjects was used in addition to the roughly 670-subject first cohort. The study combined high-throughput TCR immunosequencing, statistical association of individual TCRs with disease status, and machine learning to predict cytomegalovirus infection status. Using immunosequencing, the study profiled T cell repertoires from fewer than 850 subjects and related those repertoires to cytomegalovirus serostatus. A later analysis re-examined previously published TCR beta repertoires from just over 650 donors and added high-resolution HLA genotyping to investigate patterns of TCR occurrence. Of the 350 to 400 genotyped donors, approximately 80% fell in the genetic ancestry cluster associated with self-reported Caucasian donors. In an earlier analysis of several hundred of the donors, high-throughput TCR beta sequencing was used to judge whether each TCR beta V gene segment behaved as functional or pseudogenic. HLA typing included class I and class II loci at four-digit resolution. Approximately 300 gigabases of sequencing data and roughly 81 million unique TCR sequences made up an early release that covered approximately 650 HLA-typed donors. In a later genetic analysis, genome-wide SNP genotypes for about 65% of the 666 donors were used, and that subset was treated as a discovery cohort. Typing coverage varied by locus: roughly 620-630 donors for A, B, C, DRB1 and DQB1; more than 500 for DQA1; approximately 610 for DPA1; more than 450 for DPB1. Across 300 to 500 genotyped donors of the cohort, an average of approximately 220,000 unique TCR beta nucleotide sequences per donor were sequenced, and around 19% of those sequences were non-productive. All discovery cohort repertoires had been generated using a single sequencing platform.

In total, approximately 700 healthy bone marrow donors made up the cohort. At the time of sampling, all cohort members were nominally healthy, though unrecorded immune exposures were likely present. The donor was CMV seropositive and was included in the group of almost 300 seropositive cohort members. A peripheral blood sample was collected from each donor, and TCR beta sequencing was performed on peripheral blood mononuclear cells. The Qiagen DNeasy Blood Extraction Kit was used to extract genomic DNA from the blood cell samples. Taken from the germline V gene (reference sequence), the CDR1 and CDR2 loops are SEHNR and FQNEAQ. Germline trimming: 5 bases from V, 1 base from J; junction bases outside gene matches: 2. Measured from the cysteine to the phenylalanine, the CDR3 is 14 residues long. The only DNA kept is the CDR3, 42 bases in frame from the first base. Libraries were prepared through the immunoSEQ multiplex PCR assay. For the multiplex PCR, a mixture combining 60 forward primers for TCR Vbeta segments and 13 reverse primers for TCR Jbeta segments was used. The CDR3 region of rearranged TCR beta genes was amplified from genomic DNA by a multiplex PCR assay. Amplified TCR beta libraries were sequenced as 87-base-pair reads on the Illumina HiSeq System. The authors' analysis ran thus. Across the 500 to 700 repertoires, a later analysis counted 75 million to 90 million unique TCR beta chains, around 11 million of which were shared by at least two donors. A nearest-neighbor algorithm error-corrected the raw reads and collapsed the reads into unique sequences, merging closely related sequences to remove PCR and sequencing errors. To assign V, D and J gene segments, CDR3 sequences were aligned to IMGT reference sequences. Each retained sequence needed at least a six-nucleotide match to both a V gene segment and a J gene segment. Rearrangements were classified as productive when the CDR3 lacked stop codons and remained in frame with V and J, and all other rearrangements were classified as non-productive. CDR3 was defined by IMGT convention, running from the second conserved V-encoded cysteine to the conserved J-encoded phenylalanine. Sequences without an unambiguous match to a single V gene segment were excluded from the earlier analysis of about 640 of the donors. An earlier analysis of several hundred of the donors called V segments functional above 56.7% productive rearrangements and segregating when the between-donor standard deviation exceeded 5%. A statistical classification framework was built to diagnose cytomegalovirus status from the catalog of TCR beta chain sequences. A later analysis assigned V and J genes by comparing TCR nucleotide sequences with IMGT/GENE-DB human TR gene sequences. A later analysis assigned CDR3 sequences and most-parsimonious VDJ recombination scenarios with the TCRdist pipeline. In a later analysis, every TCR beta chain was defined by the combination of its CDR3 amino acid sequence and its V-gene family, and reads without a unique V-gene family were dropped. A later analysis removed 600 or so highly shared, low-generation-probability nucleotide sequences to deal with suspected cross-contamination and a sequencing artifact. For each public chain, a later analysis derived a clonal expansion index from normalized ranks of inferred template counts within each repertoire. A later analysis computed generation probabilities with a VDJ recombination model fitted to out-of-frame rearrangements, and checked the results against IGoR. In a later analysis, hypergeometric tests were used to score TCR-TCR, TCR-HLA and TCR-CMV co-occurrence, with a repertoire-size bias correction applied to TCR pairs. A later analysis estimated false discovery rates by permuting HLA or CMV assignments 20 times. In a later analysis, co-occurring TCRs were grouped using DBSCAN, with TCRdist sequence similarity added in when clustering inside HLA-allele-positive subsets. For co-occurrence clustering, repertoires with fewer than 30,000 or more than 120,000 public chains were excluded, along with about five repertoires with anomalous nucleotide sharing. TCRdb mirrors the immuneACCESS table, restricted to in-frame sequences. Some clones are absent from its copies; in checked studies, under half trace to an unresolved V gene, and the reason for the others is unknown. V, J and clone size reflect that table, while D and trimming were determined from the DNA. The table for this sample lists about 78,000 clones; 65% to 80% of them were counted only once. 11% of the sample lies in the top ten.

Concerning this clone itself: The target of this receptor is not known. The record has no base qualities; no much larger clone is one base away.

Overall study results and their limits: Because counts were too low, some 17 rarely observed V segments, including chromosome 9 orphons, were left out of the earlier analysis of roughly 600 of the donors. The sequencing pipeline was judged likely to have produced a cluster of highly shared sequence variants as a technical artifact. Compared with equally common non-associated chains, HLA-associated TCR beta chains in a later analysis were more clonally expanded and had lower generation probabilities. The classifier was reported to diagnose cytomegalovirus status with high specificity and sensitivity in both the original and validation cohorts. In a later analysis, TCR association rates were found to vary across HLA loci, with the most associated TCRs seen for DRB1 alleles and the fewest for HLA-C alleles. The presence/absence analyses assumed that sequencing depth was roughly uniform across donors, and that assumption may not be true. Some IMGT-functional V segments, including TRBV6-2 and TRBV6-3, could not be told apart with the 87-base-pair reads, so those segments were excluded. Most TCR sequences were seen in very few donors, while some public TCRs were found in many individuals. A later analysis associated 17,000 or so TCR beta sequences with specific HLA alleles at a false discovery rate of 0.05. Broadly in line with IMGT annotations, most TCR beta V segments showed up in productive rearrangements about 87% or about 30% of the time in an earlier analysis of 450 to 750 of the donors. In a later analysis, several top co-occurrence clusters were reported to appear linked to parvovirus B19, influenza, CMV and Epstein-Barr virus. The authors suggested that the approach could potentially be generalized to other disease states and immunological phenotypes. A further reported finding was that TCR beta sequences accurately predicted the HLA-A and HLA-B alleles for most subjects in the first cohort. For the cohort, immune exposure information was limited to CMV serostatus. In a later genetic analysis, a missense DCLRE1C variant was associated with V-gene and J-gene trimming of TCR beta chains, and the association was replicated in an independent cohort. In this cohort, only TCR beta chains were sequenced, and detectable features were limited by the absence of alpha or paired-chain data. The study gave a list of 150 to 200 TCR beta chains associated with cytomegalovirus. Correlated functional status among segregating V segments might be attributable to linkage disequilibrium, but an unknown experimental factor could not be ruled out. Because some donors lacked HLA typing at each locus, the association tests relied only on the typed subset. In vitro tests confirmed that a few of the cytomegalovirus-associated TCR beta chains recognize cytomegalovirus antigens. Strong co-occurrence of HLA alleles, especially DR and DQ, made assigning TCR associations to individual alleles difficult. A later analysis found that most CMV-associated TCR beta chains appeared HLA-restricted, with HLA associations seemingly driven largely by CMV exposure. Compared with the roughly 720-donor mean, donors in an Asian-associated ancestry cluster had fewer N-insertions in productive TCRs, according to a later genetic analysis.

The sequenced material came from PBMCs. This sequence uses TRBV7-9 and TRBJ1-5, with TRBD1 matching 7 junction bases. This sequence was found in a middle-aged woman in good health and CMV-seropositive. The CDR3 is CASSPQGSNQPQHF. The nucleotides are TGTGCCAGCAGCCCACAGGGGAGCAATCAGCCCCAGCATTTT. With the portions outside the CDR3 filled from the reference TRBV7-9 and TRBJ1-5 genes, the complete variable region becomes DTGVSQNPRHKITKRGQNVTFRCDPISEHNRLYWYRQTLGQGPEFLTYFQNEAQLEKSRLLSDRFSAERPKGSFSTLEIQRTEQGDSAMYLCASSPQGSNQPQHFGDGTRLSIL.